This T cell receptor beta chain was sequenced during a study of cytomegalovirus exposure and HLA in healthy donors. Overall study context: Falling in the Caucasian-associated ancestry cluster were about four fifths of approximately 410 genotyped donors. Findings and limits, study-wide: The likely explanation for a cluster of highly shared sequence variants was sequencing artifact.

With 60 Vbeta and 13 Jbeta primers, the PCR was carried out. Only in-frame clones appear in the TCRdb table, and some are missing; sequencing was by immunoSEQ multiplex PCR. The table shows roughly 160,000 clones, with 60% to 80% occurring only once. With regard to this clone: Its antigen is currently unknown.

The receptor was isolated from a man aged 45 to 65 in good health and CMV-seropositive. Specimen: PBMCs.

The CDR3 reads CASSLYYQETQYF. The CDR3 DNA sequence: TGTGCCAGCAGCTTATACTACCAAGAGACCCAGTACTTC. This chain connects TRBV7-3 to TRBJ2-5; D is unresolved. This CDR3 is 13 amino acids long. Germline V CDR1 and CDR2: SGHTA, FQGTGA. V lost 2 bases and J 0 bases, leaving 4 bases between the germline ends.